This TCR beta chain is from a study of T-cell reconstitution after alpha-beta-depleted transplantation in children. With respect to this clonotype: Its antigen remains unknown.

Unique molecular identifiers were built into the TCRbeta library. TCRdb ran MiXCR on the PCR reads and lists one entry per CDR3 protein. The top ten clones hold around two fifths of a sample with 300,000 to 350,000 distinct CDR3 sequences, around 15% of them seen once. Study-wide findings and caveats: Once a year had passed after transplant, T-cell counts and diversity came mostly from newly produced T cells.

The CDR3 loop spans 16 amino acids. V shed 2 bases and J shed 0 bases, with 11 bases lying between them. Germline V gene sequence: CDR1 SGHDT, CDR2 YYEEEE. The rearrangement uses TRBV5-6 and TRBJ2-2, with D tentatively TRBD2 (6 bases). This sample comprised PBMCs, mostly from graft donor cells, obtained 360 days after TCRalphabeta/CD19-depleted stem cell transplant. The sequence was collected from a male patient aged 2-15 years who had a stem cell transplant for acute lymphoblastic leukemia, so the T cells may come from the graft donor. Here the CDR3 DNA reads TGTGCCAGCAGCTTATTAGCGGCAACGAACACCGGGGAGCTGTTTTTT. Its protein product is CASSLLAATNTGELFF.